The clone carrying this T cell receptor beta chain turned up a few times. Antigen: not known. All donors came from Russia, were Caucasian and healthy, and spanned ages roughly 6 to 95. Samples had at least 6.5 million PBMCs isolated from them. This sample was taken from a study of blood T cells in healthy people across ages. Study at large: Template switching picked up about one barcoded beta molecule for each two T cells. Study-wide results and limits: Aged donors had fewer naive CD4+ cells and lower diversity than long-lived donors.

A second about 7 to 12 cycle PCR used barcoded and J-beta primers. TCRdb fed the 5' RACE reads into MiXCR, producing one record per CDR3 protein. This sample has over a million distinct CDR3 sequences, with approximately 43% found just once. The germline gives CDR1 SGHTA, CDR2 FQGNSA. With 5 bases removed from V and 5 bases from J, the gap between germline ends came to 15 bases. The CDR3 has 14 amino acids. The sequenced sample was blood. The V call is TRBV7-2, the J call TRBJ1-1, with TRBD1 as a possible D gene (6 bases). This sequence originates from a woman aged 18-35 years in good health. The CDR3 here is CASSNHRVQTEAFF. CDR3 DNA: TGTGCCAGCAGCAACCACAGGGTACAGACTGAAGCTTTCTTT.